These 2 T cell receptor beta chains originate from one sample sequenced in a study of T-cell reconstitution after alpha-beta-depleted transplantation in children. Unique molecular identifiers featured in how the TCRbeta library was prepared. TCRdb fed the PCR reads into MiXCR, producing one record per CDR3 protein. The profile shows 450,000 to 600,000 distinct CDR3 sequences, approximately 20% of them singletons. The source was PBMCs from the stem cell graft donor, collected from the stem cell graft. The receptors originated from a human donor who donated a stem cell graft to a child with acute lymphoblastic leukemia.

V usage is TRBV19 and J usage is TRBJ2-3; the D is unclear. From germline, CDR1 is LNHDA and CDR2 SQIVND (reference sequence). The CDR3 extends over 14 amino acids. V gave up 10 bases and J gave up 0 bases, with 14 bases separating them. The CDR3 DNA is TGTGCCACCAGTAAATCAGGCAGCACAGATACGCAGTATTTT. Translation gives CATSKSGSTDTQYF. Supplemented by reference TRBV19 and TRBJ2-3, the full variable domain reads DGGITQSPKYLFRKEGQNVTLSCEQNLNHDAMYWYRQDPGQGLRLIYYSQIVNDFQKGDIAEGYSVSREKKESFPLTVTSAQKNPTAFYLCATSKSGSTDTQYFGPGTRLTVL.

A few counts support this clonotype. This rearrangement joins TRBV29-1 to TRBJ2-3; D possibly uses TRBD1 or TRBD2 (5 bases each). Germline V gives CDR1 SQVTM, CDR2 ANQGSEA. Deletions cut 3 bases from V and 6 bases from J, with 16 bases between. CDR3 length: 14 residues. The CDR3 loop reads CSVDPGGPGDTQYF. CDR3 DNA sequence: TGCAGCGTTGACCCTGGGGGACCGGGGGATACGCAGTATTTT.